This entry lists 31 T cell receptor beta chains sequenced from one sample in a study of blood T cells in healthy people across ages. Through a sample-barcoded 5' primer and a J-beta primer mix, a second PCR was run for about 6 to 12 cycles. MiXCR, run by TCRdb on the 5' RACE reads, gives a single entry per CDR3 protein. The sample lists 700,000 or so distinct CDR3 sequences; about 20% were seen once. The sample consisted of blood. The receptors were gathered from a man aged 65 to 79 in good health.

In its sample, this clonotype was seen a few times. The V gene is TRBV29-1, the J gene TRBJ2-7; 7 nucleotides match TRBD1. J lost 3 bases, V lost 6 bases, and 14 bases had no gene match. Germline CDR1 SQVTM, CDR2 ANQGSEA. The CDR3 loop spans 15 amino acids. This CDR3 reads CSVPMGAGGNYEQYF. In DNA form, the CDR3 reads TGCAGCGTCCCCATGGGGGCAGGGGGTAACTACGAGCAGTACTTC.

The rearrangement links TRBV20-1 to TRBJ2-7, with 9 bases lining up with TRBD2. The germline V gene encodes CDR1 DFQATT and CDR2 SNEGSKA (reference sequence). V trimming: 0 bases; J trimming: 3 bases; junction bases outside the gene matches: 6. This CDR3 comprises 15 residues. In DNA form, the CDR3 reads TGCAGTGCTAGAGATCCGCGGGGGGGAGACTACGAGCAGTACTTC. It encodes CSARDPRGGDYEQYF.

V and J are TRBV7-7 and TRBJ2-3; D may be TRBD1 or TRBD2 (5 bases each). This CDR3 is 14 amino acids long. Trimming removed 2 bases at V and 3 bases at J, with 9 bases between. The germline V gene has CDR1 SSHAT and CDR2 FNYEAQ (reference sequence). The CDR3 bases are TGTGCCAGCAGCTTACTCGGGGCGACAGATACGCAGTATTTT. Translating gives CASSLLGATDTQYF. The full variable domain, completed using reference TRBV7-7 and TRBJ2-3, is GAGVSQSPRYKVTKRGQDVTLRCDPISSHATLYWYQQALGQGPEFLTYFNYEAQPDKSGLPSDRFSAERPEGSISTLTIQRTEQRDSAMYRCASSLLGATDTQYFGPGTRLTVL.

At least ten counts were recorded for this clonotype. The chain uses TRBV12-3 or TRBV12-4 and TRBJ2-1; D may be TRBD1 (7 bases). The CDR3 length is 16 residues. Trimming took 6 bases from V and 0 from J, leaving 15 bases between them. The CDR3 protein is CASSPRQGGSYNEQFF. The CDR3 nucleotides read TGTGCCAGCAGCCCCCGGCAGGGGGGCTCCTACAATGAGCAGTTCTTC.

This chain links TRBV12-3 or TRBV12-4 with TRBJ2-5; TRBD1 matches at 7 bases. The better agreement between TRBJ2-7 and the DNA end casts doubt on the J call. This CDR3 contains 16 residues. This CDR3 is CASSLAGDSRSYEQYF. CDR3 coding DNA: TGTGCCAGCAGTTTAGCGGGGGACAGCCGTTCCTACGAGCAGTACTTC.

V and J are TRBV25-1 and TRBJ2-2; 8 nucleotides align to TRBD1. This CDR3 comprises 16 residues. Looked up from germline, CDR1 is MGHDK and CDR2 is SYGVNS. V dropped 2 bases and J dropped 6; count of bases not matched to a gene: 8. CDR3 region: CASSEPGQVKAGELFF. CDR3 bases: TGTGCCAGCAGTGAACCGGGACAGGTCAAGGCCGGGGAGCTGTTTTTT.

The J gene is TRBJ1-2, the V gene TRBV14, with D unresolved. From germline, CDR1 is SGHDN and CDR2 FVKESK. The V end was cut by 0 bases, the J end by 3 bases, with 8 bases between. This CDR3 has 14 residues. CDR3 in amino acids: CASSQDKKDYGYTF. The CDR3 DNA is TGTGCCAGCAGCCAAGATAAGAAGGACTATGGCTACACCTTC.

The rearrangement joins TRBV13 to TRBJ2-7; 7 bases are shared with TRBD2. The J call could be wrong; TRBJ2-1 is a better fit for the DNA end. The CDR3 contains 12 residues. CDR1 is PRHDT, CDR2 FYEKMQ, per germline (reference sequence). DNA for the CDR3: TGTGCCAGCAGCTTGGGGGAGGGTGAGCAGTTCTTC. As protein: CASSLGEGEQFF.

This clonotype came up a few times. V and J are TRBV2 and TRBJ2-7, with D uncertain. V dropped 4 bases and J dropped 2 bases, with 6 bases sitting between them. Germline loops: CDR1 SNHLY, CDR2 FYNNEI. The CDR3 is made up of 12 amino acids. The CDR3 sequence is CASSVITYEQYF. DNA of the CDR3: TGTGCCAGCAGTGTCATAACCTACGAGCAGTACTTC.

The chain carries TRBV6-6 and TRBJ2-1, with 9 bases matching TRBD1. The CDR3 contains 15 residues. Germline CDR1 reads MNHNY; CDR2 reads SVGAGI (reference sequence). V lost 5 bases and J lost 7; bases outside the gene matches: 9. CDR3 coding DNA: TGTGCCAGCAGTCCGAAGGACAGGGGACAGAATGAGCAGTTCTTC. It specifies CASSPKDRGQNEQFF.

The rearrangement links TRBV6-6 to TRBJ2-7; D remains unclear. The CDR3 length is 11 residues. Germline CDR1 MNHNY, CDR2 SVGAGI (reference sequence). Trimming took 6 bases from V and 4 from J, leaving 7 bases between them. For the CDR3, the DNA is TGTGCCAGCAGACAAGAATACGAGCAGTACTTC. Translation: CASRQEYEQYF.

This clonotype was observed a handful of times. Since a much larger clone is just one base distant, this may be a read error. The chain couples TRBV6-5 to TRBJ2-7; 9 bases line up with TRBD2. The germline V gene has CDR1 MNHEY and CDR2 SVGAGI. This CDR3 spans 12 amino acids. Here the CDR3 reads CACGGGLREQCF. For the CDR3, the DNA is TGTGCCTGCGGGGGGGGCCTGAGGGAGCAGTGCTTC.

The J gene is TRBJ2-1, the V gene TRBV20-1, with D perhaps TRBD2 (6 bases). This CDR3 is built from 15 residues. Germline CDR1 DFQATT, CDR2 SNEGSKA (reference sequence). V was cut by 3 bases and J by 5 bases, with 17 bases left in between. CDR3 in amino acids: CSASHMTGVNNEQFF. The CDR3, as DNA: TGCAGTGCTAGTCACATGACGGGAGTCAACAATGAGCAGTTCTTC.

V and J are TRBV2 and TRBJ1-6; D unresolved. The CDR3 runs 13 residues. Between the trimmed V and J ends, which lost 6 bases and 6 bases, there was a span of 9 bases. CDR1 and CDR2 from the germline V gene are SNHLY and FYNNEI. For the CDR3, the DNA is TGTGCCAGCAGAGTCACGTTTAATTCACCCCTCCACTTT. Translation: CASRVTFNSPLHF.

V and J are TRBV29-1 and TRBJ1-2, with TRBD1 as a possible D gene (6 bases). Germline CDR1 and CDR2: SQVTM and ANQGSEA. V was clipped by 7 bases and J by 7 bases, with 19 bases between them. The CDR3 has 13 residues. Here the CDR3 reads CSGIGGAEGGYTF. The CDR3 DNA reads as TGCAGCGGAATAGGGGGGGCTGAGGGTGGCTACACCTTC.

The sample holds a few counts of this clonotype. This sequence joins TRBV28 and TRBJ2-2; TRBD1 might be the D (6 bases). There are 13 residues in the CDR3. V was clipped by 7 bases and J by 6 bases, with 12 bases between them. Germline V lookup: CDR1 MDHEN, CDR2 SYDVKM. The CDR3 DNA reads TGTGCCAGCATACAGGGTCCTCCCGGGGAGCTGTTTTTT. Its translation is CASIQGPPGELFF.

V gene TRBV7-2 combines with J gene TRBJ2-3, with 9 bases matching TRBD2. The V and J ends lost 4 bases and 3 bases, in that order; junction bases with no gene match: 11. CDR3 length: 17 residues. Germline values: CDR1 SGHTA, CDR2 FQGNSA. This CDR3 is CASSSQTSAGGTDTQYF. CDR3 DNA sequence: TGTGCCAGCAGCTCCCAGACTAGCGCGGGAGGGACAGATACGCAGTATTTT.

This clonotype was found many times. This chain joins TRBV5-1 and TRBJ1-1; 9 positions agree with TRBD1. CDR3 length equals 16 residues. Trimming took 5 bases from V and 0 from J; bases not matched to a gene: 8. Germline V lookup: CDR1 SGHRS, CDR2 YFSETQ. CDR3 in amino acids: CASRMDRGRMNTEAFF. The CDR3 coding sequence is TGCGCCAGCAGAATGGACAGGGGCAGAATGAACACTGAAGCTTTCTTT.

This clonotype was recorded only once. The rearrangement joins TRBV12-3 or TRBV12-4 to TRBJ1-4; 7 nucleotides align to TRBD1. The CDR3 loop spans 13 amino acids. V gave up 6 bases and J gave up 8 bases; unmatched junction bases: 6. The CDR3 DNA reads as TGTGCCAGCAGATTAAGGACAGGAGAAAAACTGTTTTTT. It encodes CASRLRTGEKLFF.

The chain combines TRBV9 with TRBJ2-5, with 9 nucleotides matching TRBD1. The CDR3 sequence is 15 residues long. Losses at the gene ends were 4 bases for V and 2 bases for J; bases not matched to a gene: 6. Germline CDR1 SGDLS, CDR2 YYNGEE. For the CDR3, the DNA is TGTGCCAGCAGCCCGCGGGACAGGGCACAAGAGACCCAGTACTTC. Translated, it gives CASSPRDRAQETQYF.

This clonotype was counted a few times. This chain connects TRBV29-1 to TRBJ2-2, with D hard to call. The CDR3 length is 12 residues. The V gene lost 4 bases and the J gene lost 1 base, with 4 bases spanning the gap. Germline CDR1 SQVTM, CDR2 ANQGSEA. The CDR3 bases are TGCAGCGTTGGGCAGAACACCGGGGAGCTGTTTTTT. This translates into CSVGQNTGELFF.

The V call is TRBV20-1, the J call TRBJ2-1; 9 positions match TRBD2. The CDR3 totals 15 residues. Looked up from germline, CDR1 is DFQATT and CDR2 is SNEGSKA (reference sequence). Germline trimming cut 1 base from V and 6 bases from J; bases unmatched to any gene: 7. DNA of the CDR3: TGCAGTGCTAGAGGTCCAGGAGCGGGAGGCAATGAGCAGTTCTTC. This translates into CSARGPGAGGNEQFF.

The chain uses TRBV24-1 and TRBJ1-1; a weak D match, TRBD1 (5 bases). The germline gives CDR1 KGHDR, CDR2 SFDVKD. The CDR3 runs to 12 residues. The V gene lost 9 bases and the J gene lost 5 bases, with 12 bases spanning the gap. The chain's CDR3 is CATRRGETEAFF. The CDR3 region has the DNA TGTGCCACCCGGCGGGGGGAAACTGAAGCTTTCTTT.

The rearrangement links TRBV29-1 to TRBJ2-4; D possibly matches TRBD1 or TRBD2 (5 bases each). The germline gives CDR1 SQVTM, CDR2 ANQGSEA. The CDR3 consists of 13 residues. Trimming stripped 6 bases from V and 7 bases from J, with 16 bases between. The CDR3 DNA follows: TGCAGCGTCTTCCGGGACCCTACTAACATTCAGTACTTC. Translating gives CSVFRDPTNIQYF. Together with reference TRBV29-1 and TRBJ2-4, the CDR3 gives the full variable domain: SAVISQKPSRDICQRGTSLTIQCQVDSQVTMMFWYRQQPGQSLTLIATANQGSEATYESGFVIDKFPISRPNLTFSTLTVSNMSPEDSSIYLCSVFRDPTNIQYFGAGTRLSVL.

This clonotype occurred a few times. The V and J genes are TRBV5-1 and TRBJ1-2; D unclear. Germline V CDR1 and CDR2: SGHRS, YFSETQ. Deletions cut 0 bases from V and 3 bases from J, with 9 bases between. The CDR3 runs 14 residues. CDR3 region: CASSLEDMDYGYTF. Written as DNA, the CDR3 is TGCGCCAGCAGCTTGGAAGACATGGACTATGGCTACACCTTC.

The sample holds a few counts of this clonotype. The V call is TRBV27, the J call TRBJ1-6, with D possibly matching TRBD1 (5 bases). The CDR3 consists of 16 residues. Trimming removed 4 bases at V and 0 bases at J, with 10 bases between. Germline V lookup: CDR1 MNHEY, CDR2 SMNVEV (reference sequence). CDR3 sequence (DNA): TGTGCCAGCAGTTACAAGGGGAGCTCCTATAATTCACCCCTCCACTTT. Translation gives CASSYKGSSYNSPLHF.

This clonotype was observed a few times. This chain links TRBV2 with TRBJ2-1; 13 nucleotides agree with TRBD2. The germline V gene has CDR1 SNHLY and CDR2 FYNNEI. With V trimmed by 6 bases and J by 8 bases, 16 bases remained unmatched. This CDR3 comprises 18 residues. The CDR3: CASSVGTIGTSGKDEQFF. Here the CDR3 DNA reads TGTGCCAGCAGCGTTGGGACCATCGGGACTAGCGGGAAGGATGAGCAGTTCTTC.

This sequence joins TRBV6-6 and TRBJ2-3; 7 positions match TRBD2. V lost 7 bases to trimming and J lost 3 bases; unmatched junction nucleotides: 10. The CDR3 consists of 15 residues. The germline gives CDR1 MNHNY, CDR2 SVGAGI (reference sequence). Here the CDR3 DNA reads TGTGCCAGCACTAACGGGGGGAGAGCGACAGATACGCAGTATTTT. This sequence encodes CASTNGGRATDTQYF.

This clonotype was observed a few times. The genes are TRBV6-1 and TRBJ2-1; TRBD2 agrees at 11 bases. The germline V gene encodes CDR1 MNHNS and CDR2 SASEGT. The CDR3 consists of 19 residues. V lost 10 bases, J lost 0 bases, and 17 bases stayed unmatched. CDR3 sequence reads: CATTVGTTSGVSSYNEQFF. CDR3 coding DNA: TGTGCCACGACAGTCGGAACGACTAGCGGGGTGAGCTCCTACAATGAGCAGTTCTTC.

V is TRBV18 and J is TRBJ2-7, with D hard to call. Germline CDR1 KGHSH, CDR2 LQKENI. The CDR3 totals 14 residues. V was trimmed by 3 bases and J by 2 bases, leaving 11 bases between them. CDR3 loop: CASSPAEGPYEQYF. The CDR3, as DNA: TGTGCCAGCTCACCGGCCGAAGGTCCCTACGAGCAGTACTTC.

The V gene is TRBV12-3 or TRBV12-4, the J gene TRBJ2-6; the D is unclear. Trimming removed 3 bases from V and 3 bases from J, with 6 bases in between. The CDR3 has 14 amino acids. The CDR3 bases are TGTGCCAGCAGTTTGGCTGGTGGGGCCAACGTCCTGACTTTC. Translating it yields CASSLAGGANVLTF.